A single sample is the source of the 13 T cell receptor beta chains below, sequenced in a study of tumor-infiltrating lymphocytes in localized non-small cell lung cancer. Repertoires were generated with immunoSEQ multiplex PCR, while TCRdb's copy carries only in-frame clones and drops some. The data show about 10,000 clones, 65% to 80% seen once. Sample: uninvolved lung tissue not adjacent to the tumor. The receptors stem from a human donor with non-small cell lung cancer.

The rearrangement uses TRBV4-1 and TRBJ2-3; D unresolved. V lost 6 bases to trimming and J lost 1 base, with 17 bases between them. Germline V gene lookup returns CDR1 MGHRA and CDR2 YSYEKL. This CDR3 spans 16 amino acids. CDR3 residues: CASSTLRTAGTDTQYF. DNA for the CDR3: TGCGCCAGCAGTACCCTCAGAACTGCCGGCACAGATACGCAGTATTTT.

This chain links TRBV7-2 with TRBJ2-2; 10 nucleotides line up with TRBD1. Germline V CDR1 and CDR2: SGHTA, FQGNSA. The CDR3 length is 16 residues. With 2 bases clipped from V and 7 bases from J, the junction kept 7 bases outside the gene matches. CDR3 protein: CASSLPGQGRVGELFF. The CDR3 coding sequence is TGTGCCAGCAGCTTACCGGGACAGGGGCGAGTCGGGGAGCTGTTTTTT. Full variable domain (rest looked up from reference TRBV7-2 and TRBJ2-2): GAGVSQSPSNKVTEKGKDVELRCDPISGHTALYWYRQSLGQGLEFLIYFQGNSAPDKSGLPSDRFSAERTGGSVSTLTIQRTQQEDSAVYLCASSLPGQGRVGELFFGEGSRLTVL.

V and J are TRBV5-4 and TRBJ2-5, with 7 bases lining up with TRBD2. Germline V gives CDR1 SGHNT, CDR2 YYREEE (reference sequence). The CDR3 is 15 amino acids. Trimming took 3 bases from V and 0 from J; bases not matched to a gene: 5. The CDR3 sequence: CASSSRSGDQETQYF. CDR3 nucleotides: TGTGCCAGCAGCTCTAGGAGCGGGGACCAAGAGACCCAGTACTTC.

The sample holds a few counts of this clone. V and J are TRBV1 and TRBJ1-5; the table's D gene call, TRBD1, was not cross checked with the DNA. TRBV1 is a pseudogene segment. The CDR3 has 20 residues. The CDR3 DNA reads TGCACCAGCAGCCAAGATCCCATGCGACAGGGGACGAATAGCAATCAGCCCCAGCATTTT. It specifies CTSSQDPMRQGTNSNQPQHF.

This rearrangement joins TRBV9 to TRBJ2-5, with D possibly being TRBD1 (5 bases). The V gene's germline CDR1 is SGDLS and CDR2 YYNGEE. V was shortened by 0 bases and J by 2 bases, with 11 bases between the two germline ends. The CDR3 runs to 15 residues. For the CDR3, the DNA is TGTGCCAGCAGCGTAGGACAGCTAAGTCAAGAGACCCAGTACTTC. The encoded protein is CASSVGQLSQETQYF. Full variable domain (missing parts from reference TRBV9 and TRBJ2-5): DSGVTQTPKHLITATGQRVTLRCSPRSGDLSVYWYQQSLDQGLQFLIQYYNGEERAKGNILERFSAQQFPDLHSELNLSSLELGDSALYFCASSVGQLSQETQYFGPGTRLLVL.

The rearrangement uses TRBV14 and TRBJ1-2, with a possible D match to TRBD1 (6 bases). The length of the CDR3 is 14 residues. V lost 2 bases and J lost 10, with 17 bases in between. The germline V gene encodes CDR1 SGHDN and CDR2 FVKESK. The CDR3 loop is CASSQRLQGGDYTF. The DNA of the CDR3 is TGTGCCAGCAGCCAAAGGTTACAGGGAGGCGACTACACCTTC.

The chain joins TRBV19 to TRBJ2-5; D may be TRBD2 (5 bases). V was pared by 5 bases and J by 4 bases, with 11 bases between. CDR1 is LNHDA, CDR2 SQIVND, per germline (reference sequence). CDR3 length: 13 amino acids. The CDR3 region has the DNA TGTGCCAGTAGTGGAGGAATCCGAGAGACCCAGTACTTC. It is translated as CASSGGIRETQYF.

In DNA form, the CDR3 reads TGTGCCAGCAGCTTAGCTGGGCTAGCGGGGGGTTCCGGGACCCAGTACTTC. Residues: CASSLAGLAGGSGTQYF. V and J are TRBV7-2 and TRBJ2-5, with TRBD2 matching over 11 bases. The CDR3 totals 17 residues. The V segment lost 0 bases and the J segment 7 bases; nucleotides outside the gene matches: 10. Germline lookup yields CDR1 SGHTA and CDR2 FQGNSA.

This chain joins TRBV19 and TRBJ1-1, with TRBD1 identical over 8 bases. The J segment lost 7 bases and the V segment lost 6 bases, leaving 7 bases of the junction unmatched. CDR1 LNHDA and CDR2 SQIVND come from the germline V gene (reference sequence). This CDR3 is 13 amino acids long. The CDR3 protein is CASSNGQGGEAFF. The CDR3, as DNA: TGTGCCAGTAGCAACGGACAGGGAGGTGAAGCTTTCTTT. The whole variable domain, remainder taken from reference TRBV19 and TRBJ1-1, is DGGITQSPKYLFRKEGQNVTLSCEQNLNHDAMYWYRQDPGQGLRLIYYSQIVNDFQKGDIAEGYSVSREKKESFPLTVTSAQKNPTAFYLCASSNGQGGEAFFGQGTRLTVV.

This chain connects TRBV30 to TRBJ2-7; TRBD2 matches 10 bases. The CDR3 length is 15 residues. Germline CDR1 GTSNPN, CDR2 SVGIG (reference sequence). CDR3 amino acids: CALAGDGSGSYEQYF. DNA of the CDR3: TGTGCTCTAGCGGGAGACGGGAGTGGAAGCTACGAGCAGTACTTC.

This chain joins TRBV28 and TRBJ1-2; no clear D gene. This CDR3 contains 13 residues. Germline lookup yields CDR1 MDHEN and CDR2 SYDVKM. Trimming took 4 bases from V and 8 from J, leaving 14 bases between them. The CDR3 DNA reads as TGTGCCAGCAGTTACGTCTGGTCTAGCGGCTACACCTTC. As protein: CASSYVWSSGYTF.

The chain couples TRBV5-6 to TRBJ1-4; 7 bases are shared with TRBD1. The germline V gene has CDR1 SGHDT and CDR2 YYEEEE. This CDR3 comprises 14 residues. The junction had 2 bases not matched to a gene; V was cut back by 3 bases and J by 3 bases. The DNA for the CDR3 is TGTGCCAGCAGCTCGACAGGGTCTAATGAAAAACTGTTTTTT. Its translation: CASSSTGSNEKLFF.

This clone has just a few counts. The V and J genes are TRBV14 and TRBJ1-2; D uncertain. The CDR3 runs to 12 residues. V lost 1 base and J 7 bases, leaving 7 bases between the germline ends. The germline V gene encodes CDR1 SGHDN and CDR2 FVKESK. CDR3 sequence (DNA): TGTGCCAGCAGCCAAGTAACCGGTGGCTACACCTTC. Translating gives CASSQVTGGYTF.